Following are 15 T cell receptor beta chains from one sample sequenced in a study of OX40 agonist ivuxolimab in advanced cancers. Measured with immunoSEQ multiplex PCR; TCRdb has only the in-frame clones, and not every one. In the table there are tens of thousands of clones, about 90% of which are singletons. The source material was CD4+ or CD8+ T cells sorted from blood, sampled in a trial of the OX40 agonist ivuxolimab. The receptors were sampled from an adult with an advanced solid tumor such as melanoma, head and neck, liver or kidney cancer.

The rearrangement uses TRBV11-3 and TRBJ2-3, with D possibly matching TRBD1 (6 bases). This CDR3 region has 16 residues. V lost 4 bases and J 0 bases, leaving 14 bases between the germline ends. Germline V gene data show CDR1 as SGHNT and CDR2 as YENEEA. The CDR3 spells CASSSEGDPSTDTQYF. The DNA of the CDR3 is TGTGCCAGCAGCTCAGAGGGGGACCCAAGCACAGATACGCAGTATTTT.

The chain couples TRBV7-2 to TRBJ2-5, with 8 bases that match TRBD1. Trimming removed 5 bases from V and 3 bases from J; junction bases left unmatched: 8. This CDR3 spans 15 amino acids. The V gene's germline CDR1 is SGHTA and CDR2 FQGNSA. The chain's CDR3 is CASSVQDREEETQYF. The CDR3 nucleotides are TGTGCCAGCAGCGTCCAGGACAGGGAGGAAGAGACCCAGTACTTC.

The genes are TRBV10-3 and TRBJ2-1, with 9 bases fitting TRBD2. V was pared by 5 bases and J by 5 bases, with 4 bases of the junction left unmatched. The CDR3 sequence is 14 residues long. Germline CDR1 reads ENHRY; CDR2 reads SYGVKD. This CDR3 is CAISWTSEHNEQFF. As DNA, the CDR3 is TGTGCCATCAGTTGGACTAGCGAGCACAATGAGCAGTTCTTC.

The chain joins TRBV4-3 to TRBJ2-3; D might be TRBD1 (5 bases). The germline V and J ends were trimmed by 0 bases and 6 bases, with 16 bases remaining between them. Germline V CDR1 and CDR2: LGHNA, YSLEER. The CDR3 sequence is 16 residues long. In nucleotides, the CDR3 is TGCGCCAGCAGCCAAGATCGACAGTTCCCCACGGATACGCAGTATTTT. As protein: CASSQDRQFPTDTQYF.

This sequence joins TRBV7-2 and TRBJ2-3; TRBD2 matches 12 bases. V lost 2 bases, J lost 6 bases, and 12 bases stayed unmatched. The CDR3 extends over 18 amino acids. Germline V lookup: CDR1 SGHTA, CDR2 FQGNSA. DNA of the CDR3: TGTGCCAGCAGCTTAAGGGGACTAGCGGGCCGACCCGGGGATACGCAGTATTTT. This translates into CASSLRGLAGRPGDTQYF. The full variable domain, rest sourced from reference TRBV7-2 and TRBJ2-3, is GAGVSQSPSNKVTEKGKDVELRCDPISGHTALYWYRQSLGQGLEFLIYFQGNSAPDKSGLPSDRFSAERTGGSVSTLTIQRTQQEDSAVYLCASSLRGLAGRPGDTQYFGPGTRLTVL.

The chain is built from TRBV19 and TRBJ1-3, with D unclear. Germline CDR1 reads LNHDA; CDR2 reads SQIVND (reference sequence). The CDR3 extends over 15 amino acids. The V and J ends lost 2 bases and 4 bases respectively, with 12 bases between them. This CDR3 is CASSILGDGGNTIYF. The CDR3 nucleotides read TGTGCCAGTAGTATACTGGGAGATGGAGGAAACACCATATATTTT.

Here the CDR3 DNA reads TGTGCCAGCAGGGGGACAGGGGTTTTCCGGACTGAAGCTTTCTTT. Translated, it gives CASRGTGVFRTEAFF. The chain recombines TRBV7-9 with TRBJ1-1; TRBD1 agrees at 10 bases. Germline assignment: CDR1 SEHNR and CDR2 FQNEAQ (reference sequence). The V and J ends lost 6 bases and 5 bases, in that order; junction bases with no gene match: 9. The CDR3 extends over 15 amino acids. The variable domain in full, completed from reference TRBV7-9 and TRBJ1-1, reads DTGVSQNPRHKITKRGQNVTFRCDPISEHNRLYWYRQTLGQGPEFLTYFQNEAQLEKSRLLSDRFSAERPKGSFSTLEIQRTEQGDSAMYLCASRGTGVFRTEAFFGQGTRLTVV.

The chain uses TRBV27 and TRBJ2-2, with D possibly matching TRBD2 (6 bases). Germline lookup yields CDR1 MNHEY and CDR2 SMNVEV (reference sequence). The CDR3 spans 17 residues. Trimming shortened V by 5 bases and J by 2 bases, and 18 bases separated the two germline ends. CDR3 nucleotide sequence: TGTGCCAGCAGTACCTCGGGACTTTTCGCTAACACCGGGGAGCTGTTTTTT. It codes for CASSTSGLFANTGELFF.

The V call is TRBV4-1, the J call TRBJ2-2; TRBD2 matches at 13 bases. Germline loops: CDR1 MGHRA, CDR2 YSYEKL. The CDR3 contains 16 residues. J gave up 4 bases and V 4 bases, and 3 bases lay outside the gene matches. This CDR3 reads CASSRGLAGPTGELFF. DNA for the CDR3: TGCGCCAGCAGCCGGGGACTAGCGGGACCCACCGGGGAGCTGTTTTTT.

This clone was observed a few times. The chain joins TRBV11-2 to TRBJ2-1; a possible D gene is TRBD2 (6 bases). The V and J ends lost 5 bases and 15 bases respectively, with 17 bases between them. Germline V lookup: CDR1 SGHAT, CDR2 FQNNGV. The CDR3 has 12 residues. CDR3 amino acids: CASSPGTSGGFF. The DNA for the CDR3 is TGTGCCAGCAGCCCTGGGACTTCTGGGGGGTTCTTC.

This clone was recorded only once. The chain uses TRBV7-3 and TRBJ2-3; D may be TRBD2 (5 bases). The CDR3 has 15 amino acids. Trimming stripped 2 bases from V and 7 bases from J, with 16 bases between. CDR1 SGHTA and CDR2 FQGTGA come from the germline V gene. The CDR3 DNA sequence: TGTGCCAGCAGCTTATCGGGTGCACTCGGGAATACGCAGTATTTT. Translation: CASSLSGALGNTQYF.

The V and J genes are TRBV7-2 and TRBJ2-3, with TRBD2 matching 8 bases. CDR3 length: 15 amino acids. Germline assignment: CDR1 SGHTA and CDR2 FQGNSA. Trimming at V came to 2 bases and at J to 1 base, leaving 2 bases not matched to a gene. The CDR3 protein is CASSLLAGRTDTQYF. The DNA of the CDR3 is TGTGCCAGCAGCTTACTAGCGGGTCGCACAGATACGCAGTATTTT.

The chain couples TRBV5-4 to TRBJ2-7; D unresolved. The V end was cut by 2 bases, the J end by 3 bases, with 9 bases between. Germline CDR1 and CDR2: SGHNT and YYREEE (reference sequence). This CDR3 contains 13 residues. This chain's CDR3 is CASSFTNGYEQYF. In nucleotides, the CDR3 is TGTGCCAGCAGCTTCACTAACGGCTACGAGCAGTACTTC.

The gene calls are TRBV7-6 and TRBJ1-2; 11 positions agree with TRBD1. The CDR3 length is 16 residues. Looked up from germline, CDR1 is SGHVS and CDR2 is FNYEAQ. J gave up 4 bases and V 5 bases, and 9 bases lay outside the gene matches. The DNA of the CDR3 is TGTGCCAGCAGCAACCGGGACAGGGGGGAGTTCTATGGCTACACCTTC. It encodes CASSNRDRGEFYGYTF.

This clone was observed a single time. The chain recombines TRBV11-3 with TRBJ1-2; D remains unclear. Germline loops: CDR1 SGHNT, CDR2 YENEEA. V shed 0 bases and J shed 8 bases, with 10 bases lying between them. The CDR3 totals 13 residues. For the CDR3, the DNA is TGTGCCAGCAGCTTAGACGGGTCAAGGGGCTACACCTTC. Its protein is CASSLDGSRGYTF.